Listed here are 30 T cell receptor beta chains from one sample, sequenced in a study of blood T cell repertoires in COVID-19. TCRdb's copy holds only in-frame clones and misses some; the assay was immunoSEQ multiplex PCR. The sample holds approximately 61,000 clones; 80% to 90% are singletons and the top ten take around a sixth. Sequencing input: peripheral blood. Every receptor here comes from a woman of 80 years or more with active COVID-19.

The chain links TRBV15 to TRBJ1-5; 7 bases are a match to TRBD1. Unmatched junction bases numbered 8, after V lost 4 bases and J lost 5 bases. The CDR3 covers 15 residues. CDR1 and CDR2 (germline): LNHNV, YYDKDF (reference sequence). Here the CDR3 reads CATSTRTGADQPQHF. The CDR3 DNA sequence: TGTGCCACCAGCACCCGCACAGGGGCTGATCAGCCCCAGCATTTT.

This chain uses TRBV5-1 with TRBJ2-7; 13 bases are shared with TRBD2. This CDR3 is 15 amino acids long. Germline V gene sequence: CDR1 SGHRS, CDR2 YFSETQ. J lost 5 bases, V lost 0 bases, and 2 bases had no gene match. CDR3 nucleotides: TGCGCCAGCAGCTTGGAGGGACTAGCGGGGAACGAGCAGTACTTC. It yields the protein CASSLEGLAGNEQYF.

As for this clone: At one boundary the junction diverges from the germline segment, which might be a read error. The genes are TRBV7-2 and TRBJ2-3, with a tentative D call TRBD2 (6 bases). Germline CDR1 SGHTA, CDR2 FQGNSA. The CDR3 spans 15 residues. The CDR3 DNA sequence: TGTGCCAGCAGCTTAGCTGGGGGGTCCACATATACGCAGTATTTT. Protein: CASSLAGGSTYTQYF.

The V call is TRBV7-9, the J call TRBJ1-1, with D unresolved. The V gene's germline CDR1 is SEHNR and CDR2 FQNEAQ (reference sequence). The V and J ends lost 6 bases and 2 bases respectively, with 4 bases between them. CDR3 length: 11 residues. The chain's CDR3 is CASSSNTEAFF. As DNA, the CDR3 is TGTGCCAGCAGTTCAAACACTGAAGCTTTCTTT.

A few counts support this clone. The chain has TRBV6-4 and TRBJ2-1; no clear D gene. The V end was cut by 6 bases, the J end by 9 bases, with 18 bases between. The CDR3 totals 14 residues. Germline lookup yields CDR1 MRHNA and CDR2 SNTAGT. Here the CDR3 DNA reads TGTGCCAGCAGCCCGAACCCAGGATTCAGTGAGCAGTTCTTC. It codes for CASSPNPGFSEQFF.

J is TRBJ1-5 and V is TRBV5-8; D not resolved. CDR1 is SGHTS and CDR2 is YDEGEE in the germline V gene. Trimming left V 2 bases short and J 3 bases short, with 12 bases between. The CDR3 consists of 15 residues. The CDR3: CASSFRDGLNQPQHF. CDR3 nucleotide sequence: TGTGCCAGCAGCTTTCGAGACGGACTCAATCAGCCCCAGCATTTT.

This chain connects TRBV7-9 to TRBJ2-3; 8 bases fit TRBD2. CDR3 length: 16 amino acids. J lost 4 bases, V lost 4 bases, and 10 bases had no gene match. Germline CDR1 reads SEHNR; CDR2 reads FQNEAQ (reference sequence). The CDR3 spells CASSSGTGGASDTQYF. The CDR3 DNA follows: TGTGCCAGCAGCTCCGGGACGGGGGGGGCCTCAGATACGCAGTATTTT. Variable domain in full (rest from reference TRBV7-9 and TRBJ2-3): DTGVSQNPRHKITKRGQNVTFRCDPISEHNRLYWYRQTLGQGPEFLTYFQNEAQLEKSRLLSDRFSAERPKGSFSTLEIQRTEQGDSAMYLCASSSGTGGASDTQYFGPGTRLTVL.

CDR3 nucleotide sequence: TGTGCCAGCAGTGACCCTCCGGGCCGCGGGTCCTACGAGCAGTACTTC. It translates to CASSDPPGRGSYEQYF. The chain joins TRBV6-2 or TRBV6-3 to TRBJ2-7; D perhaps matches TRBD2 (5 bases). CDR1 is MNHEY, CDR2 SVGEGT, per germline. V was shortened by 5 bases and J by 1 base, with 18 bases between the two germline ends. The CDR3 is 16 amino acids.

The rearrangement links TRBV28 to TRBJ1-2; no firm D call. CDR1 is MDHEN and CDR2 is SYDVKM in the germline V gene. Trimming left V 3 bases short and J 2 bases short, with 7 bases between. The CDR3 consists of 13 residues. The CDR3 DNA follows: TGTGCCAGCAGTTTTGCCCAGAACTATGGCTACACCTTC. It translates to CASSFAQNYGYTF.

The CDR3 coding sequence is TGTGCCAGCACCGCCGGCGGTCTAGAGCAGTACTTC. Translated: CASTAGGLEQYF. The rearrangement links TRBV3-1 (or the pseudogene TRBV3-2) to TRBJ2-7; no clear D gene. Germline CDR1 reads LGHDT; CDR2 reads YNNKEL (reference sequence). This CDR3 is 12 amino acids long. Trimming took off 7 bases at V and 7 bases at J, with 14 bases between the two ends.

The V gene is TRBV30, the J gene TRBJ1-3, with D unresolved. Germline V lookup: CDR1 GTSNPN, CDR2 SVGIG (reference sequence). The V end lost 3 bases, the J end lost 8 bases, and 17 bases lay between the germline ends. The CDR3 extends over 14 amino acids. The CDR3 DNA reads as TGTGCCTGGAGGTCCACCCGGGAGTGGGACACCATATATTTT. Its translation is CAWRSTREWDTIYF.

This clone showed up just once. The junction does not match germline at one end; this may be a read error. The J gene is TRBJ2-7, the V gene TRBV6-2 or TRBV6-3; D call uncertain. The germline V gene encodes CDR1 MNHEY and CDR2 SVGEGT. The CDR3 runs 11 residues. For the CDR3, the DNA is TGTGCCAGCAGTCACTCCTACGAGCAGTACTTC. Translated: CASSHSYEQYF.

The V gene is TRBV6-5, the J gene TRBJ2-3, with 10 bases identical to TRBD2. Losses at the gene ends were 5 bases for V and 5 bases for J; bases not matched to a gene: 7. The CDR3 is 15 amino acids. Germline V lookup: CDR1 MNHEY, CDR2 SVGAGI. CDR3 DNA sequence: TGTGCCAGCAGTCCCCAGCGGGGGGGAGGAGATACGCAGTATTTT. This codes for CASSPQRGGGDTQYF.

This clone was recorded only once. The chain carries TRBV20-1 and TRBJ1-2; D unresolved. The germline gives CDR1 DFQATT, CDR2 SNEGSKA (reference sequence). The CDR3 is 11 amino acids. Trimming took off 6 bases at V and 2 bases at J, with 7 bases between the two ends. CDR3 sequence reads: CSAHWNYGYTF. DNA for the CDR3: TGCAGTGCCCACTGGAACTATGGCTACACCTTC.

This rearrangement joins TRBV19 to TRBJ1-1; 7 bases line up with TRBD1. V lost 4 bases, J lost 1 base, and 6 bases stayed unmatched. Germline lookup yields CDR1 LNHDA and CDR2 SQIVND (reference sequence). The CDR3 runs 15 residues. The CDR3 loop reads CASSRQGRGNTEAFF. CDR3 DNA: TGTGCCAGTAGTAGACAGGGTCGGGGGAACACTGAAGCTTTCTTT.

The gene calls are TRBV30 and TRBJ2-1, with D possibly being TRBD1 (5 bases). From germline, CDR1 is GTSNPN and CDR2 SVGIG (reference sequence). This CDR3 contains 12 residues. The V end lost 2 bases, the J end lost 8 bases, and 10 bases lay between the germline ends. CDR3 sequence (DNA): TGTGCCTGGAGTTCCAGGGTGGATGAGCAGTTCTTC. Protein product: CAWSSRVDEQFF. The whole variable domain, filled in from reference TRBV30 and TRBJ2-1, reads SQTIHQWPATLVQPVGSPLSLECTVEGTSNPNLYWYRQAAGRGLQLLFYSVGIGQISSEVPQNLSASRPQDRQFILSSKKLLLSDSGFYLCAWSSRVDEQFFGPGTRLTVL.

The chain carries TRBV28 and TRBJ1-3; D might be TRBD1 (5 bases). Germline V gene sequence: CDR1 MDHEN, CDR2 SYDVKM. The CDR3 totals 15 residues. Between the trimmed V and J ends, which lost 6 bases and 0 bases, there was a span of 12 bases. Written as DNA, the CDR3 is TGTGCCAGCAGCTCGAGGAGGGGCTCTGGAAACACCATATATTTT. This translates into CASSSRRGSGNTIYF.

The chain links TRBV6-5 to TRBJ1-4, with 8 bases aligning to TRBD1. The CDR3 contains 16 residues. The J segment lost 4 bases and the V segment lost 2 bases, leaving 6 bases of the junction unmatched. Per germline, CDR1 MNHEY and CDR2 SVGAGI. The CDR3 sequence: CASSYVAGGLNEKLFF. For the CDR3, the DNA is TGTGCCAGCAGTTACGTGGCAGGGGGCCTTAATGAAAAACTGTTTTTT.

For this clone: The germline gene is not matched at one end of the junction; a read error may be the cause. The chain uses TRBV7-7 and TRBJ2-5; 8 bases fit TRBD2. CDR1 and CDR2 from the germline V gene are SSHAT and FNYEAQ (reference sequence). The CDR3 runs 16 residues. As DNA, the CDR3 is TGTGCTAGCAGCTTAGTAACGGGGGGGCCGCAAGAGACCCAGTACTTC. This gives the protein CASSLVTGGPQETQYF.

CDR3 region: CASSQELRGGRVSTDTQYF. In DNA, the CDR3 is TGTGCCAGCAGCCAAGAACTGAGGGGGGGAAGAGTTTCCACAGATACGCAGTATTTT. The chain couples TRBV3-1 (or the pseudogene TRBV3-2) to TRBJ2-3; D possibly corresponds to TRBD2 (7 bases). V was cut by 0 bases and J by 2 bases, with 21 bases left in between. The CDR3 has 19 residues. Germline V CDR1 and CDR2: LGHDT, YNNKEL (reference sequence).

A single count supports this clone. This chain links TRBV27 with TRBJ1-4; D possibly corresponds to TRBD1 (5 bases). Trimming removed 3 bases from V and 4 bases from J, with 9 bases in between. The V gene's germline CDR1 is MNHEY and CDR2 SMNVEV (reference sequence). The CDR3 runs to 14 residues. The CDR3 sequence is CASSFAGLNEKLFF. CDR3 sequence (DNA): TGTGCCAGCAGTTTTGCAGGGCTTAATGAAAAACTGTTTTTT.

The chain has TRBV28 and TRBJ2-4; 10 nucleotides match TRBD1. The CDR3 is made up of 15 amino acids. Germline lookup yields CDR1 MDHEN and CDR2 SYDVKM. V shed 4 bases and J 5 bases; nucleotides not matched to a gene: 5. DNA for the CDR3: TGTGCCAGCAGTTCACCGGGGACAGGGGAAAACATTCAGTACTTC. It yields the protein CASSSPGTGENIQYF.

The chain uses TRBV28 and TRBJ2-3; 9 positions agree with TRBD2. V was pared by 2 bases and J by 7 bases, with 4 bases of the junction left unmatched. CDR1 is MDHEN and CDR2 is SYDVKM in the germline V gene. This CDR3 contains 14 residues. In DNA, the CDR3 is TGTGCCAGCAGTTTAGGGACTAGCATAAATACGCAGTATTTT. Translating gives CASSLGTSINTQYF.

The chain couples TRBV4-3 to TRBJ1-2, with a tentative D call TRBD1 (5 bases). This CDR3 has 15 amino acids. Trimming stripped 2 bases from V and 8 bases from J, with 18 bases between. Germline V gene data show CDR1 as LGHNA and CDR2 as YSLEER. The CDR3 DNA follows: TGCGCCAGCAGCCAATCTAGCATGGGGACTTGGGGCTACACCTTC. Translated, it gives CASSQSSMGTWGYTF.

The chain links TRBV6-6 to TRBJ2-7; unclear D gene. Trimming removed 5 bases from V and 1 base from J, with 12 bases in between. From germline, CDR1 is MNHNY and CDR2 SVGAGI (reference sequence). This CDR3 comprises 14 residues. In DNA, the CDR3 is TGTGCCAGCAGTAGCCCCGTGAGGTCCTACGAGCAGTACTTC. Its protein product is CASSSPVRSYEQYF.

V and J are TRBV11-1 and TRBJ2-3; 13 bases are a match to TRBD2. Germline-derived CDR1 and CDR2 are SGHAT and FQDESV (reference sequence). The CDR3 spans 16 residues. With V trimmed by 5 bases and J by 6 bases, 8 bases remained unmatched. The CDR3 loop is CASSATSGGARDTQYF. CDR3 DNA sequence: TGTGCCAGCAGCGCCACTAGCGGGGGGGCCAGGGATACGCAGTATTTT.

The chain is built from TRBV12-5 and TRBJ2-5, with D maybe TRBD2 (6 bases). The CDR3 runs 16 residues. The V end was cut by 6 bases, the J end by 4 bases, with 21 bases between. Germline CDR1 is LGHNT and CDR2 is FRNRAP. The CDR3 nucleotides read TGTGCTAGTGGCCCCACGACTAGAGAAATATTAGAGACCCAGTACTTC. This translates into CASGPTTREILETQYF.

The V gene is TRBV4-2, the J gene TRBJ2-5, with 9 bases identical to TRBD2. This CDR3 has 19 residues. The V gene's germline CDR1 is LGHNA and CDR2 YNFKEQ. V was clipped by 1 base and J by 5 bases; unmatched bases: 17. Here the CDR3 reads CASSQGRSLAGLPGETQYF. Written as DNA, the CDR3 is TGTGCCAGCAGCCAAGGAAGGAGTCTAGCGGGACTTCCAGGGGAGACCCAGTACTTC.

The J gene is TRBJ1-6, the V gene TRBV2, with a tentative D call TRBD1 (6 bases). This CDR3 comprises 14 residues. V lost 9 bases and J lost 8, with 17 bases in between. Germline V gene data show CDR1 as SNHLY and CDR2 as FYNNEI. The CDR3 sequence: CARGGGYADSPLHF. In DNA form, the CDR3 reads TGTGCCAGGGGAGGGGGTTACGCCGATTCACCCCTCCACTTT.

This clone was seen only once. V and J are TRBV5-1 and TRBJ2-5; D perhaps matches TRBD1 (5 bases). Between the trimmed V and J ends, which lost 4 bases and 1 base, there was a span of 11 bases. The V gene's germline CDR1 is SGHRS and CDR2 YFSETQ. The CDR3 contains 14 residues. The CDR3 protein is CASSTRQLQETQYF. As DNA, the CDR3 is TGCGCCAGCAGCACCAGACAGCTCCAAGAGACCCAGTACTTC.